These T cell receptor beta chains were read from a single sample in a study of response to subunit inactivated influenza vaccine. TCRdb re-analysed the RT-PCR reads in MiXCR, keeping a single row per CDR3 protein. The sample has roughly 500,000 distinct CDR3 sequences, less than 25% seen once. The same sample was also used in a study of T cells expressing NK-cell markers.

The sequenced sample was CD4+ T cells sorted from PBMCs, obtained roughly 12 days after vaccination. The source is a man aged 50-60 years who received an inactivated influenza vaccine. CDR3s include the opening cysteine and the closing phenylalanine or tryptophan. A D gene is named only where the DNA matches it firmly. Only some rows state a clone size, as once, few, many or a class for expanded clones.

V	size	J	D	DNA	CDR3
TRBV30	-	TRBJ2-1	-	TGTGCCTGGAGTGACCGCAATGAGCAGTTCTTC	CAWSDRNEQFF
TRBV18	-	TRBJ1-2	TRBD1	TGTGCCAGCTTACCGAAGTGGGGACAGAACTATGGCTACACCTTC	CASLPKWGQNYGYTF
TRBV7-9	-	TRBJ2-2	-	TGTGCCAGCAGATTGTCCGGGAACACCGGGGAGCTGTTTTTT	CASRLSGNTGELFF
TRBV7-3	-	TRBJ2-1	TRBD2	TGTGCCAGCAGCTTAACAGCGGGAGGCAATTACAATGAGCAGTTCTTC	CASSLTAGGNYNEQFF
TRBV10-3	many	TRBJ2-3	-	TGTGCCATCAGTGAACCGGGACCCCTCCGGAAGCAGTATTTT	CAISEPGPLRKQYF
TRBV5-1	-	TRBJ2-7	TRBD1	TGCGCCAGCAGCGGTCAGGGGGCCATCTACGAGCAGTACTTC	CASSGQGAIYEQYF
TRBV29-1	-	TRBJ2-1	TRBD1	TGCAGCGGTGGACAGGGGGACAATGAGCAGTTCTTC	CSGGQGDNEQFF
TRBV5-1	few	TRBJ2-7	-	TGCGCCAGCAGGGGCATGGGGCTGAACGAGCAGTACTTC	CASRGMGLNEQYF
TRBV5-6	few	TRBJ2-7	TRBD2	TGTGCCAGCAGCGTTCGTCTAGCGGGAGTCTACGAGCAGTACTTC	CASSVRLAGVYEQYF
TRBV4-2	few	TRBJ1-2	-	TGTGCCAGCAGCCACAATCTGGGAGCTAACTATGGCTACACCTTC	CASSHNLGANYGYTF
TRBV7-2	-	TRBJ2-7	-	TGTGCCAGCAGCCGCCCAAGGCACGAGCAGTACTTC	CASSRPRHEQYF
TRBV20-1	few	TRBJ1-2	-	TGCAGTTTCAGGGAAGATGGCTACACCTTC	CSFREDGYTF
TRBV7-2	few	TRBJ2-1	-	TGTGCCAGCAGCTTAGTAGGTGGGGGGAGCTCCTACAATGAGCAGTTCTTC	CASSLVGGGSSYNEQFF
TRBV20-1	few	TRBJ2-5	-	TGCAGTGCTGGGCCGGAGCCATTTATAGAGACCCAGTACTTC	CSAGPEPFIETQYF
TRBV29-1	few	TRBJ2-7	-	TGCAGCGTTAGCGACAGAAGCTCCTACGAGCAGTACTTC	CSVSDRSSYEQYF
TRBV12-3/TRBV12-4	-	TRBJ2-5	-	TGTGCCAGCAGCGCGGGGACATCCGGCTTTCCACAAGAGACCCAGTACTTC	CASSAGTSGFPQETQYF
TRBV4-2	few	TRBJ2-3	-	TGTGCCAGCAGCCAGACGGGGGTTCGCGGGGATACGCAGTATTTT	CASSQTGVRGDTQYF
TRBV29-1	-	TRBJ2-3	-	TGCAGCGTTGAAGACATGGACCTCTGGGGCACAGATACGCAGTATTTT	CSVEDMDLWGTDTQYF